This T cell receptor beta chain was retrieved from a study of blood T cell repertoires in COVID-19. From germline, CDR1 is SGHNT and CDR2 YYREEE (reference sequence). CDR3 length equals 15 residues. V lost 0 bases to trimming and J lost 4 bases, with 11 bases between them. Per the study methods: The authors estimated nucleated cell counts from reference gene primer amplification. The repertoire was sequenced with immunoSEQ multiplex PCR; TCRdb's copy has only in-frame clones and lacks some. D and trimming were read from the DNA, whereas the V and J calls and clone size are those reported in that table. The sample lists about 63,000 clones, 70% to 90% seen once, with about 31% in the top ten. This clone has a single count.

The V and J genes are TRBV5-4 and TRBJ1-3; D may be TRBD1 (6 bases). The sequence came from a man between 60 and 75 years old with COVID-19, enrolled during active disease. Material for sequencing was peripheral blood. The CDR3 DNA reads as TGTGCCAGCAGCTTGGGACAGGCGACCGGAAACACCATATATTTT. It is translated as CASSLGQATGNTIYF.